This T cell receptor beta chain came from a study of shared clonotypes between healthy human individuals. Broader study findings: In having few donors, the study represented limited genetic and exposure-history diversity. The study sampled only blood, and tissue repertoires likely differ.

Comments on this clone: The antigen is not known. Other DNA sequences in this sample translate to the same CDR3.

All of the donors resided in Nashville, Tennessee, and each was a Caucasian adult. Germline lookup yields CDR1 SEHNR and CDR2 FQNEAQ (reference sequence). The CDR3 is 13 residues long. V shed 3 bases and J shed 2 bases, with 8 bases lying between them. When replicate PCRs were run on unsorted PBMC, they used approximately 300 ng DNA, approximately 33,000 T cell genomes. Sequenced by immunoSEQ multiplex PCR; TCRdb stores in-frame clones only, minus some. The table lists fewer than 650,000 clones, roughly four fifths of them singletons, with 10% to 15% in the top ten. The sequenced sample consisted of PBMCs. The rearrangement uses TRBV7-9 and TRBJ2-7, with TRBD2 as a possible D gene (6 bases). The receptor was derived from a woman in her thirties or forties in good health. Some clones in this sample may be carry-over from other donors' samples. CDR3 sequence reads: CASSFGSPYEQYF. Written as DNA, the CDR3 is TGTGCCAGCAGCTTCGGGAGCCCCTACGAGCAGTACTTC.